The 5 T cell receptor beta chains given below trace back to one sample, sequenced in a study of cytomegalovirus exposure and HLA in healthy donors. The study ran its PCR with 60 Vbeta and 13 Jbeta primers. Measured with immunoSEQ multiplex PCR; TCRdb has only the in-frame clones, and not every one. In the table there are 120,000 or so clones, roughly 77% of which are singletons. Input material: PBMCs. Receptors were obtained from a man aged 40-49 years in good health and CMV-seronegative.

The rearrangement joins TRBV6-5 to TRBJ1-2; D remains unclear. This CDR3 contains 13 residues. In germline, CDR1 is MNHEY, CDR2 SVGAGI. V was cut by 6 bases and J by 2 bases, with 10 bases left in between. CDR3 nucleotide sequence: TGTGCCAGCAGCCACGGGAGAAACTATGGCTACACCTTC. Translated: CASSHGRNYGYTF.

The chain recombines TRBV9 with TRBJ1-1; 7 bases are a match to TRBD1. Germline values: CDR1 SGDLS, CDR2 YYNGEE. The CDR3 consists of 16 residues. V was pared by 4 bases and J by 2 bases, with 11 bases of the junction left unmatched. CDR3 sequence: CASSLLPTGLNTEAFF. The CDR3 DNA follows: TGTGCCAGCAGCCTCCTACCGACAGGGCTCAACACTGAAGCTTTCTTT.

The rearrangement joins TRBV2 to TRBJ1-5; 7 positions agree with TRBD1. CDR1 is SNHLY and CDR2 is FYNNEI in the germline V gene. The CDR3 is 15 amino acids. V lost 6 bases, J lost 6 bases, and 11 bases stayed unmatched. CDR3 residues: CASREYRGDIQPQHF. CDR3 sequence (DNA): TGTGCCAGCAGGGAGTACAGGGGAGATATTCAGCCCCAGCATTTT.

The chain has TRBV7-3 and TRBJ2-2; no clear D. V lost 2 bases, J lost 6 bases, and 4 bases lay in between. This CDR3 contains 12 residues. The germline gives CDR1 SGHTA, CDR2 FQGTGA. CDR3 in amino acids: CASSLEAGELFF. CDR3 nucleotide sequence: TGTGCCAGCAGCTTAGAGGCCGGGGAGCTGTTTTTT.

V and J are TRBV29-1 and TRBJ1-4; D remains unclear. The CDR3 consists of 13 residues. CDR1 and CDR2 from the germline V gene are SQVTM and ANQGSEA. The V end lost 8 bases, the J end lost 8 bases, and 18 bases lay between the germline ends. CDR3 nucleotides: TGCAGCTTTCTACAGAACGGGGAAGAAAAACTGTTTTTT. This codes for CSFLQNGEEKLFF. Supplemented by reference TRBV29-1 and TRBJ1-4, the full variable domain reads SAVISQKPSRDICQRGTSLTIQCQVDSQVTMMFWYRQQPGQSLTLIATANQGSEATYESGFVIDKFPISRPNLTFSTLTVSNMSPEDSSIYLCSFLQNGEEKLFFGSGTQLSVL.